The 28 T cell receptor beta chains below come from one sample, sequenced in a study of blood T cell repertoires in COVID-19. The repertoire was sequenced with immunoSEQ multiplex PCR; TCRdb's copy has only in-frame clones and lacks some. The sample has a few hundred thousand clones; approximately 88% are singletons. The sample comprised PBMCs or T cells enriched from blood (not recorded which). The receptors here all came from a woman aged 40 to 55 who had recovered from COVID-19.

The CDR3 region has the DNA TGTGCCAGCAGCGAACCGGGACTAGCGGGAATGTATGAGCAGTTCTTC. Encoded protein: CASSEPGLAGMYEQFF. The chain uses TRBV7-2 and TRBJ2-1; 13 nucleotides line up with TRBD2. With 5 bases clipped from V and 8 bases from J, the junction kept 9 bases outside the gene matches. Per germline, CDR1 SGHTA and CDR2 FQGNSA. The CDR3 runs 16 residues.

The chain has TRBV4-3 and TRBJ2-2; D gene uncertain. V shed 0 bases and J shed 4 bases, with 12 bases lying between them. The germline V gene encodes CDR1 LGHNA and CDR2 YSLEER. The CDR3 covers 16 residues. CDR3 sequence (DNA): TGCGCCAGCAGCCAAGATACCAGTTCGGGCACCGGGGAGCTGTTTTTT. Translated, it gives CASSQDTSSGTGELFF.

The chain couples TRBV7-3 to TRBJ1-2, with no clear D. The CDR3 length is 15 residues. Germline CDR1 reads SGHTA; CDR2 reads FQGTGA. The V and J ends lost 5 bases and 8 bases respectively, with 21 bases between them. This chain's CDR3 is CASSPVPGLTGGYTF. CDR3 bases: TGTGCCAGCAGCCCCGTACCGGGTCTAACGGGGGGCTACACCTTC.

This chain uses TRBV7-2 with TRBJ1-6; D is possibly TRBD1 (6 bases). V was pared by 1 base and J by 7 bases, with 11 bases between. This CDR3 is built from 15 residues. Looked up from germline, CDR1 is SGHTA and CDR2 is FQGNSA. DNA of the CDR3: TGTGCCAGCAGCTTAGTAGGACAGCTGAATTCACCCCTCCACTTT. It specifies CASSLVGQLNSPLHF.

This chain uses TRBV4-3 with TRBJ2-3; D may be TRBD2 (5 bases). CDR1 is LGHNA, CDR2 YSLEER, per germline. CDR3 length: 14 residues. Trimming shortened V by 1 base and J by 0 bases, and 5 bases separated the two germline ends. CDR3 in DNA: TGCGCCAGCAGCCAAGGAGGGAGCACAGATACGCAGTATTTT. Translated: CASSQGGSTDTQYF.

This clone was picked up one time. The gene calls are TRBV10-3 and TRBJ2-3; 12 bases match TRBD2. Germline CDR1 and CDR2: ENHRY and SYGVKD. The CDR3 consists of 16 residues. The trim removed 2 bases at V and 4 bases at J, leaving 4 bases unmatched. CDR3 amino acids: CAISENGLAGSDTQYF. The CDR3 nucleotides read TGTGCCATCAGTGAGAATGGACTAGCGGGATCAGATACGCAGTATTTT.

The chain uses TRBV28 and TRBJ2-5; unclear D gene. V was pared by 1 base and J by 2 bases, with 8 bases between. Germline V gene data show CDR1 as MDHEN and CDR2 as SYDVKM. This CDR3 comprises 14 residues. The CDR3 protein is CASSLLSLQETQYF. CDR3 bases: TGTGCCAGCAGTTTATTATCACTTCAAGAGACCCAGTACTTC.

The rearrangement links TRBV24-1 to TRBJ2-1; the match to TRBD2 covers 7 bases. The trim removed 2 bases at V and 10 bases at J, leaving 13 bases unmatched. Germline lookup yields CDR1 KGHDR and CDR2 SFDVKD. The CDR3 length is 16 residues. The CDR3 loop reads CATSDSLAGPLSEQFF. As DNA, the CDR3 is TGTGCCACCAGTGATTCGTTAGCGGGTCCTCTGTCCGAGCAGTTCTTC.

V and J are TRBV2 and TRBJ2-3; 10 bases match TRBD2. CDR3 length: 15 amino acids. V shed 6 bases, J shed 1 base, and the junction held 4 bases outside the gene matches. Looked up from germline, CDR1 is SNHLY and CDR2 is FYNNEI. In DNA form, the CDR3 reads TGTGCCAGCAGGGACGGGACTAGCGGCACAGATACGCAGTATTTT. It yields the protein CASRDGTSGTDTQYF.

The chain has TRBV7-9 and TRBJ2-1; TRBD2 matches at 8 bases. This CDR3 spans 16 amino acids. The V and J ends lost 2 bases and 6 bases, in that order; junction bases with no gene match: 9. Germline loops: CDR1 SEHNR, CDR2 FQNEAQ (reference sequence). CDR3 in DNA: TGTGCCAGCAGCTTACCACCTTCTCTAGCGGGCAATGAGCAGTTCTTC. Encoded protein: CASSLPPSLAGNEQFF. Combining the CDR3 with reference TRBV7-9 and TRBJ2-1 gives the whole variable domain DTGVSQNPRHKITKRGQNVTFRCDPISEHNRLYWYRQTLGQGPEFLTYFQNEAQLEKSRLLSDRFSAERPKGSFSTLEIQRTEQGDSAMYLCASSLPPSLAGNEQFFGPGTRLTVL.

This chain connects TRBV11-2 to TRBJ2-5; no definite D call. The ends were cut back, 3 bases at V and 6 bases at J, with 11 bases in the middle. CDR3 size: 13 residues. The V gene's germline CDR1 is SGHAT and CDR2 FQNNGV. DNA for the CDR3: TGTGCCAGCAGCTTGGAGACGTGGAAGACCCAGTACTTC. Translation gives CASSLETWKTQYF.

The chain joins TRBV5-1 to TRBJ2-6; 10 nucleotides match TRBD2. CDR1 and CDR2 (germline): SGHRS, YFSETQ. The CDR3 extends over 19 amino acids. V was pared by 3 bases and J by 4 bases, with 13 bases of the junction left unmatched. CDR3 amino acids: CASSSRTSGATGGANVLTF. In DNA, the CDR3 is TGCGCCAGCAGCTCCAGGACTAGCGGAGCCACGGGAGGGGCCAACGTCCTGACTTTC. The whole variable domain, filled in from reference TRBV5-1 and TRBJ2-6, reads KAGVTQTPRYLIKTRGQQVTLSCSPISGHRSVSWYQQTPGQGLQFLFEYFSETQRNKGNFPGRFSGRQFSNSRSEMNVSTLELGDSALYLCASSSRTSGATGGANVLTFGAGSRLTVL.

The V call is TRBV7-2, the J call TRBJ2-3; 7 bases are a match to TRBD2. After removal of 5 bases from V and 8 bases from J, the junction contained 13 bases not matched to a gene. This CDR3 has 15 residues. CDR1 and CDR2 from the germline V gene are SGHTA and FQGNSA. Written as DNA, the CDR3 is TGTGCCAGCAGCCCCGGTCTAGCGGTTCAGGGTACGCAGTATTTT. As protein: CASSPGLAVQGTQYF.

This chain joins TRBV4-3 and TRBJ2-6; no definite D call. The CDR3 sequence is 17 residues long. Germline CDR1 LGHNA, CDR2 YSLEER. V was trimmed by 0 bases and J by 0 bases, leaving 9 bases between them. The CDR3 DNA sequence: TGCGCCAGCAGCCAAGAGAGAAGGAGCTCTGGGGCCAACGTCCTGACTTTC. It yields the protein CASSQERRSSGANVLTF.

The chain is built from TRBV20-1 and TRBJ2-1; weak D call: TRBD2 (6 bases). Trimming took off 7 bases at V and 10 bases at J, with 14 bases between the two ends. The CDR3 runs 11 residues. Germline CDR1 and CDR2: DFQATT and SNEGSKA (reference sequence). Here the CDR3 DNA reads TGCAGTGGCGCCCAGGAGGGGGAGCAGTTCTTC. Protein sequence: CSGAQEGEQFF.

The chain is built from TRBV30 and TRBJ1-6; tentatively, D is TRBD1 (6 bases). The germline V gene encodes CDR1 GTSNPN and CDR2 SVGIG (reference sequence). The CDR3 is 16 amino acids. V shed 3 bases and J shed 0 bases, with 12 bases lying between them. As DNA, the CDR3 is TGTGCCTGGAGGGGCGGGGGCAGCTCCTATAATTCACCCCTCCACTTT. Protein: CAWRGGGSSYNSPLHF.

In DNA, the CDR3 is TGTGCCAGCAGCGTGACGGGAACTTCTGGGGCCAACGTCCTGACTTTC. Protein: CASSVTGTSGANVLTF. The rearrangement uses TRBV7-8 and TRBJ2-6; tentatively, D is TRBD2 (5 bases). V lost 5 bases to trimming and J lost 1 base, with 12 bases between them. Germline lookup yields CDR1 SGHVS and CDR2 FQNEAQ. The CDR3 covers 16 residues.

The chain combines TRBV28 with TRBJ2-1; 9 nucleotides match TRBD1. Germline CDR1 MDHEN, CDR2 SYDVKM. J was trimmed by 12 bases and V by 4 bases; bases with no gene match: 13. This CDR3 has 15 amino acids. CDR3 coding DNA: TGTGCCAGCAGTTCGCCCGGGACAGGGAGGACTGGGCAGTTCTTC. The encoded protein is CASSSPGTGRTGQFF.

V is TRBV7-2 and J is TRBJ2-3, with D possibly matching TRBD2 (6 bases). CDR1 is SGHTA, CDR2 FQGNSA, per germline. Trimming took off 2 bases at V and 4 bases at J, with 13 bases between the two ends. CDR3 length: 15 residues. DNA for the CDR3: TGTGCCAGCAGCTTAAGCGGGCTGGGGGCAGATACGCAGTATTTT. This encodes CASSLSGLGADTQYF.

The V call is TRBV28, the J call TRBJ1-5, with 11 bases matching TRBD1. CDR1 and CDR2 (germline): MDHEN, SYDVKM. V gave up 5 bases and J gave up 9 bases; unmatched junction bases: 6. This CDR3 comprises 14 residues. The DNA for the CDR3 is TGTGCCAGCAGTCCAGGGACAGGGGGAAGGCCCCAGCATTTT. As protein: CASSPGTGGRPQHF.

The CDR3 protein is CASSGTTGNEQFF. The CDR3 region has the DNA TGCGCCAGCAGCGGGACGACAGGGAATGAGCAGTTCTTC. The chain couples TRBV5-1 to TRBJ2-1, with 7 bases matching TRBD1. CDR3 size: 13 residues. Trimming took 4 bases from V and 7 from J; bases not matched to a gene: 5. CDR1 is SGHRS, CDR2 YFSETQ, per germline.

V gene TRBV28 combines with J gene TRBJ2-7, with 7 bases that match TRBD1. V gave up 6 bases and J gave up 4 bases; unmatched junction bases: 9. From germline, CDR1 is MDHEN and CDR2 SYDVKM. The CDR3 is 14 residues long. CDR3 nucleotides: TGTGCCAGCAGCTCCCTGACAGGGTTGTACGAGCAGTACTTC. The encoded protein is CASSSLTGLYEQYF.

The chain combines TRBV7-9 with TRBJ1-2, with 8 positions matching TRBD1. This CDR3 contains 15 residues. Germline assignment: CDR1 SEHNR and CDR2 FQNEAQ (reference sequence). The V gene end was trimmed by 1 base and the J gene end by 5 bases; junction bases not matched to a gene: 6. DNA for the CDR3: TGTGCCAGCAGCTTAGACGGGAGGACAGGGTATGGCTACACCTTC. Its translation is CASSLDGRTGYGYTF.

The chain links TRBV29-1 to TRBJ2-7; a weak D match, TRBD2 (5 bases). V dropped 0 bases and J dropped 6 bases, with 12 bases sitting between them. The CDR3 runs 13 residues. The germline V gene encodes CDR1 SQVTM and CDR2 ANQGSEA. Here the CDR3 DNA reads TGCAGCGTTGAAGATCTTCGAGGGCGCGAGCAGTACTTC. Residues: CSVEDLRGREQYF.

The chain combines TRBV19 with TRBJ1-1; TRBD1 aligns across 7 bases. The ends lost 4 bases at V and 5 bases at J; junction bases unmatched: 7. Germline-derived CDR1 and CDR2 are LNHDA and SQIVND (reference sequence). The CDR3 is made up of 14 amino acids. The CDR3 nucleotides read TGTGCCAGTAGTAGTAGACAGGGTTCGACTGAAGCTTTCTTT. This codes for CASSSRQGSTEAFF.

CDR3 amino acids: CASSLSGLASDEQFF. CDR3 in DNA: TGTGCCAGCAGTTTATCGGGACTAGCTTCCGATGAGCAGTTCTTC. The chain uses TRBV28 and TRBJ2-1; 9 bases are shared with TRBD2. CDR3 size: 15 residues. V lost 1 base to trimming and J lost 8 bases; unmatched junction nucleotides: 6. The germline V gene has CDR1 MDHEN and CDR2 SYDVKM.

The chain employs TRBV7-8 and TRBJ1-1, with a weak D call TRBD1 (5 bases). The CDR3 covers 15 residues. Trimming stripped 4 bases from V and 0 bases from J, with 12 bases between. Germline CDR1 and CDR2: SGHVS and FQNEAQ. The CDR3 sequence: CASSSDSFMNTEAFF. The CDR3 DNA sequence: TGTGCCAGCAGCTCAGACAGCTTCATGAACACTGAAGCTTTCTTT.

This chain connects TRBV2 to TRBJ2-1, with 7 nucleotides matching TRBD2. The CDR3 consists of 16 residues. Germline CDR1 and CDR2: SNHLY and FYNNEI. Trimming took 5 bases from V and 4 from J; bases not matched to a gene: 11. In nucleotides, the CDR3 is TGTGCCAGCAGTTTAGATAGCGGGTACGATTACAATGAGCAGTTCTTC. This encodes CASSLDSGYDYNEQFF. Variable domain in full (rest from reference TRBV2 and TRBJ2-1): EPEVTQTPSHQVTQMGQEVILRCVPISNHLYFYWYRQILGQKVEFLVSFYNNEISEKSEIFDDQFSVERPDGSNFTLKIRSTKLEDSAMYFCASSLDSGYDYNEQFFGPGTRLTVL.